Listed below are T cell receptor beta chains from one sample, sequenced in a study of beta chain features in type 1 diabetes. The assay was immunoSEQ multiplex PCR, and TCRdb's table has in-frame clones only and misses some. Among 400,000 to 600,000 clones listed, 30% were seen once. Sequencing was performed on naive CD4+ T cells from blood. The receptors were sampled from a man aged 18 to 35 in good health. The CDR3 runs from the conserved cysteine through the conserved F or W. Each record gives: clone size, J gene, V gene, D gene, CDR3 protein, CDR3 DNA. A D gene is named only where the DNA matches it firmly. Rows may omit the clone size; those that give it use once, few, many or a size class.

clone size: few
J gene: TRBJ2-1
V gene: TRBV7-2
D gene: .
CDR3 protein: CASSSGPREGEQFF
CDR3 DNA: TGTGCCAGCAGCTCGGGCCCCAGAGAGGGTGAGCAGTTCTTC

clone size: .
J gene: TRBJ2-7
V gene: TRBV18
D gene: TRBD2
CDR3 protein: CASSLSGAYEQYF
CDR3 DNA: TGTGCCAGCTCACTCAGCGGGGCCTACGAGCAGTACTTC

clone size: .
J gene: TRBJ2-7
V gene: TRBV11-2
D gene: .
CDR3 protein: CASSSSTGLISYEQYF
CDR3 DNA: TGTGCCAGCAGTTCTTCTACGGGACTCATCTCCTACGAGCAGTACTTC

clone size: .
J gene: TRBJ2-6
V gene: TRBV5-1
D gene: TRBD2
CDR3 protein: CASSLLAESGANVLTF
CDR3 DNA: TGCGCCAGCAGCTTGCTAGCGGAGTCTGGGGCCAACGTCCTGACTTTC

clone size: .
J gene: TRBJ2-7
V gene: TRBV7-2
D gene: TRBD1
CDR3 protein: CASRARGHYEQYF
CDR3 DNA: TGTGCCAGCAGGGCCAGGGGGCACTACGAGCAGTACTTC

clone size: .
J gene: TRBJ2-1
V gene: TRBV2
D gene: .
CDR3 protein: CASISPGGEQFF
CDR3 DNA: TGTGCCAGCATAAGCCCCGGCGGTGAGCAGTTCTTC

clone size: few
J gene: TRBJ1-6
V gene: TRBV30
D gene: TRBD1
CDR3 protein: CARRDSLNSPLHF
CDR3 DNA: TGTGCCCGCAGGGACAGTCTTAATTCACCCCTCCACTTT

clone size: .
J gene: TRBJ1-2
V gene: TRBV7-9
D gene: .
CDR3 protein: CASSWIQGGDGYTF
CDR3 DNA: TGTGCCAGCAGCTGGATACAGGGAGGGGATGGCTACACCTTC

clone size: few
J gene: TRBJ2-1
V gene: TRBV1
D gene: .
CDR3 protein: CTSSRTSGLCNEQFF
CDR3 DNA: TGCACCAGCAGCCGGACTAGCGGTTTGTGCAATGAGCAGTTCTTC

clone size: .
J gene: TRBJ2-7
V gene: TRBV5-4
D gene: .
CDR3 protein: CASSLDVGGPDEQYF
CDR3 DNA: TGTGCCAGCAGCTTGGATGTCGGGGGACCGGACGAGCAGTACTTC

clone size: few
J gene: TRBJ2-5
V gene: TRBV4-1
D gene: TRBD1
CDR3 protein: CASSQGEYPGQPQETQYF
CDR3 DNA: TGCGCCAGCAGCCAAGGGGAATACCCGGGACAGCCCCAAGAGACCCAGTACTTC

clone size: .
J gene: TRBJ2-7
V gene: TRBV7-2
D gene: .
CDR3 protein: CASSSQKGEGYEQYF
CDR3 DNA: TGTGCCAGCAGCTCCCAGAAGGGTGAGGGTTACGAGCAGTACTTC

clone size: few
J gene: TRBJ2-5
V gene: TRBV25-1
D gene: TRBD1
CDR3 protein: CASRPTGGRLETQYF
CDR3 DNA: TGTGCCAGCAGGCCGACAGGGGGCCGTTTGGAGACCCAGTACTTC

clone size: few
J gene: TRBJ1-2
V gene: TRBV30
D gene: TRBD1
CDR3 protein: CAWSADRVDYGYTF
CDR3 DNA: TGTGCCTGGAGTGCGGACAGGGTGGACTATGGCTACACCTTC

clone size: .
J gene: TRBJ2-5
V gene: TRBV2
D gene: .
CDR3 protein: CASSDREETQYF
CDR3 DNA: TGTGCCAGCAGTGACAGGGAAGAGACCCAGTACTTC

clone size: .
J gene: TRBJ1-2
V gene: TRBV27
D gene: TRBD1
CDR3 protein: CASSLRAGGSANYGYTF
CDR3 DNA: TGTGCCAGCAGTTTACGCGCAGGGGGCAGCGCTAACTATGGCTACACCTTC

clone size: .
J gene: TRBJ1-2
V gene: TRBV7-6
D gene: .
CDR3 protein: CASSPGTANRGSDYGYTF
CDR3 DNA: TGTGCCAGCAGCCCAGGGACCGCGAATCGGGGATCGGACTATGGCTACACCTTC

clone size: few
J gene: TRBJ2-1
V gene: TRBV10-3
D gene: .
CDR3 protein: CAISEGGLGNEQFF
CDR3 DNA: TGTGCCATCAGTGAGGGAGGGTTGGGTAATGAGCAGTTCTTC

clone size: few
J gene: TRBJ2-1
V gene: TRBV30
D gene: .
CDR3 protein: CAWSVRRKSSYNEQFF
CDR3 DNA: TGTGCCTGGAGTGTACGAAGGAAGAGCTCCTACAATGAGCAGTTCTTC

clone size: .
J gene: TRBJ2-3
V gene: TRBV29-1
D gene: .
CDR3 protein: CSARLGPDTQYF
CDR3 DNA: TGCAGCGCCCGACTAGGGCCAGATACGCAGTATTTT

clone size: few
J gene: TRBJ2-7
V gene: TRBV5-1
D gene: TRBD2
CDR3 protein: CASSTGTSGWPPYEQYF
CDR3 DNA: TGCGCCAGCAGCACCGGGACTAGCGGGTGGCCTCCCTACGAGCAGTACTTC

clone size: .
J gene: TRBJ2-7
V gene: TRBV7-2
D gene: .
CDR3 protein: CASSQTPEQYF
CDR3 DNA: TGTGCCAGCAGCCAAACTCCCGAGCAGTACTTC

clone size: few
J gene: TRBJ2-5
V gene: TRBV2
D gene: .
CDR3 protein: CASSEGTRKETQYF
CDR3 DNA: TGTGCCAGCAGTGAAGGGACAAGAAAAGAGACCCAGTACTTC

clone size: .
J gene: TRBJ2-7
V gene: TRBV27
D gene: .
CDR3 protein: CASRYRESYEQYF
CDR3 DNA: TGTGCCAGCAGATACAGGGAGTCCTACGAGCAGTACTTC

clone size: .
J gene: TRBJ2-7
V gene: TRBV9
D gene: TRBD1
CDR3 protein: CASSVDTGEPYEQYF
CDR3 DNA: TGTGCCAGCAGCGTAGATACAGGGGAGCCTTACGAGCAGTACTTC

clone size: few
J gene: TRBJ1-4
V gene: TRBV30
D gene: TRBD1
CDR3 protein: CAWSVGTVEEKLFF
CDR3 DNA: TGTGCCTGGAGTGTCGGGACAGTTGAGGAAAAACTGTTTTTT

clone size: few
J gene: TRBJ2-3
V gene: TRBV30
D gene: TRBD1
CDR3 protein: CAWGTGYLDTQYF
CDR3 DNA: TGTGCCTGGGGGACAGGGTATTTAGATACGCAGTATTTT

clone size: few
J gene: TRBJ2-3
V gene: TRBV30
D gene: .
CDR3 protein: CAWSVDRGSRVTDTQYF
CDR3 DNA: TGTGCCTGGAGTGTCGATCGTGGGAGTCGAGTCACAGATACGCAGTATTTT

clone size: .
J gene: TRBJ1-1
V gene: TRBV20-1
D gene: .
CDR3 protein: CSARGTAGAFF
CDR3 DNA: TGCAGTGCTAGGGGAACTGCGGGAGCTTTCTTT

clone size: few
J gene: TRBJ2-3
V gene: TRBV9
D gene: .
CDR3 protein: CASSVPGADTQYF
CDR3 DNA: TGTGCCAGCAGCGTCCCGGGGGCGGATACGCAGTATTTT

clone size: few
J gene: TRBJ2-1
V gene: TRBV5-1
D gene: .
CDR3 protein: CASRLGGYNEQFF
CDR3 DNA: TGCGCCAGCCGACTGGGAGGATACAATGAGCAGTTCTTC

clone size: .
J gene: TRBJ2-4
V gene: TRBV30
D gene: .
CDR3 protein: CAWSGGDTKNIQYF
CDR3 DNA: TGTGCCTGGAGTGGCGGGGACACTAAAAACATTCAGTACTTC

clone size: .
J gene: TRBJ2-3
V gene: TRBV27
D gene: TRBD2
CDR3 protein: CATTRIAGGGFTDTQYF
CDR3 DNA: TGTGCCACCACCCGGATAGCGGGAGGAGGCTTCACAGATACGCAGTATTTT

clone size: few
J gene: TRBJ1-1
V gene: TRBV30
D gene: .
CDR3 protein: CAWSVRRGNTEAFF
CDR3 DNA: TGTGCCTGGAGTGTACGGAGGGGGAACACTGAAGCTTTCTTT

clone size: .
J gene: TRBJ2-1
V gene: TRBV5-1
D gene: .
CDR3 protein: CASSLHNEQFF
CDR3 DNA: TGCGCCAGCAGCTTACACAATGAGCAGTTCTTC

clone size: .
J gene: TRBJ1-1
V gene: TRBV29-1
D gene: .
CDR3 protein: CSVQTANRGTEAFF
CDR3 DNA: TGCAGCGTTCAGACAGCGAATCGGGGCACTGAAGCTTTCTTT

clone size: .
J gene: TRBJ1-1
V gene: TRBV20-1
D gene: .
CDR3 protein: CSAGDRTEAFF
CDR3 DNA: TGCAGTGCTGGAGACCGTACTGAAGCTTTCTTT

clone size: .
J gene: TRBJ2-1
V gene: TRBV2
D gene: .
CDR3 protein: CASNEEHHNEQFF
CDR3 DNA: TGTGCCAGCAATGAAGAGCACCACAATGAGCAGTTCTTC

clone size: .
J gene: TRBJ2-3
V gene: TRBV4-1
D gene: TRBD2
CDR3 protein: CASSQGSTREGDTDTQYF
CDR3 DNA: TGCGCCAGCAGCCAAGGGTCTACCAGGGAGGGAGACACAGATACGCAGTATTTT

clone size: .
J gene: TRBJ2-5
V gene: TRBV7-2
D gene: .
CDR3 protein: CASSLRAGETQYF
CDR3 DNA: TGTGCCAGCAGCTTAAGGGCGGGGGAGACCCAGTACTTC

clone size: .
J gene: TRBJ2-1
V gene: TRBV7-9
D gene: .
CDR3 protein: CASSLVGGVAYNEQFF
CDR3 DNA: TGTGCCAGCAGCTTAGTCGGCGGGGTGGCGTACAATGAGCAGTTCTTC

clone size: .
J gene: TRBJ1-1
V gene: TRBV29-1
D gene: TRBD1
CDR3 protein: CSVRPPRTGGMDMKAFF
CDR3 DNA: TGCAGCGTCCGACCTCCGAGGACAGGGGGAATGGATATGAAAGCTTTCTTT

clone size: many
J gene: TRBJ2-7
V gene: TRBV4-2
D gene: .
CDR3 protein: CASSLGGENYEQYF
CDR3 DNA: TGTGCCAGCAGCCTGGGCGGTGAGAACTACGAGCAGTACTTC

clone size: .
J gene: TRBJ2-5
V gene: TRBV29-1
D gene: .
CDR3 protein: CSVLRDIQETQYF
CDR3 DNA: TGCAGCGTCCTCCGGGACATCCAAGAGACCCAGTACTTC

clone size: few
J gene: TRBJ1-1
V gene: TRBV20-1
D gene: .
CDR3 protein: CSASGDEAFF
CDR3 DNA: TGCAGTGCCTCAGGGGATGAAGCTTTCTTT